This TCR beta chain was retrieved from a study of monozygotic twins with cystic fibrosis. About the research overall: Three micrograms of fragmented DNA underwent roughly 15 PCR cycles for library preparation.

The assay was immunoSEQ multiplex PCR, and TCRdb's table has in-frame clones only and misses some. This sample has approximately 36,000 clones; around nine tenths occur once, and the top ten carry 0.19%. For this clone: Its matching antigen is unknown.

Trimming took off 7 bases at V and 0 bases at J, with 12 bases between the two ends. The CDR3 is 14 residues long. Germline V gene sequence: CDR1 SGHTA, CDR2 FQGNSA. Study-wide points: J usage was most co-twin-similar in 8 of 16 pairs, V in 13. Age, concordance and disease severity did not associate with shared CDR3 numbers. Monozygotic CF twins shared more identical nucleotide clonotypes than unrelated patients.

The chain joins TRBV7-2 to TRBJ1-2; perhaps TRBD1 as D (5 bases). The sequence came from a boy aged 2-9 years with cystic fibrosis. Sequenced material: blood. CDR3 in DNA: TGTGCCAGCACGCCCCCGACAGCTAACTATGGCTACACCTTC. It yields the protein CASTPPTANYGYTF.